The rows below give T cell receptor beta chains drawn from one sample of a study of radiotherapy plus CTLA-4 blockade in lung cancer. The method was immunoSEQ multiplex PCR; TCRdb's version includes in-frame clones alone and lacks a portion of them. The table lists roughly 110,000 clones, approximately 81% of them singletons. Sequenced here: peripheral blood, sampled from a patient treated with radiotherapy plus ipilimumab. The receptors shown here come from a human donor with non-small cell lung cancer that progressed on radiotherapy plus ipilimumab. Some clones in this sample may be carry-over from other donors' samples. The CDR3 runs from the conserved cysteine through the conserved F or W. Fields, in order: CDR3 protein, CDR3 DNA, D gene, V gene, clone size, J gene. A D gene is named only where the DNA matches it firmly. A row's size may be missing; if present it is once, few, many or a size class.

CAGGRSADTQYF | TGTGCCGGGGGGCGGTCGGCAGATACGCAGTATTTT | . | TRBV10-3 | . | TRBJ2-3
CASSLEANTEAFF | TGTGCCAGCAGCTTAGAGGCGAACACTGAAGCTTTCTTT | . | TRBV7-8 | . | TRBJ1-1
CASSYSVGAVTYEQYF | TGTGCCAGCAGTTACTCGGTTGGGGCAGTAACCTACGAGCAGTACTTC | . | TRBV6-6 | . | TRBJ2-7
CASSPGQVGEQYF | TGTGCCAGCAGCCCCGGACAGGTGGGCGAGCAGTACTTC | TRBD1 | TRBV7-3 | . | TRBJ2-7
CASSQSHRDETQYF | TGCGCCAGCAGCCAGTCCCACAGGGACGAGACCCAGTACTTC | . | TRBV4-1 | . | TRBJ2-5
CASSGERGGDTQYF | TGTGCCTCTTCTGGGGAGCGGGGGGGAGATACGCAGTATTTT | TRBD2 | TRBV6-6 | . | TRBJ2-3
CASSLGPLSYEQYF | TGTGCCAGCTCCTTGGGGCCCCTTTCCTACGAGCAGTACTTC | . | TRBV7-8 | . | TRBJ2-7
CASSMIGTMSQPQHF | TGTGCCAGTAGTATGATCGGGACAATGAGTCAGCCCCAGCATTTT | . | TRBV19 | . | TRBJ1-5
CASSQAQGTGELFF | TGTGCCAGCAGCCAGGCACAGGGTACCGGGGAGCTGTTTTTT | . | TRBV4-2 | . | TRBJ2-2
CAWSVTSLPGLAIYEQYF | TGTGCCTGGAGTGTAACATCCCTCCCGGGACTAGCAATCTACGAGCAGTACTTC | TRBD2 | TRBV30 | . | TRBJ2-7
CASSLVGGVGETQYF | TGTGCCAGCAGCTTAGTGGGGGGAGTGGGAGAGACCCAGTACTTC | . | TRBV7-9 | . | TRBJ2-5
CAVSEGEEQYF | TGTGCCGTTTCCGAAGGCGAAGAGCAGTACTTC | . | TRBV10-3 | . | TRBJ2-7
CASSEGRWTGVNQPQHF | TGTGCCAGCAGTGAAGGACGCTGGACAGGAGTCAATCAGCCCCAGCATTTT | TRBD1 | TRBV6-1 | . | TRBJ1-5
CASSLGGVRETQYF | TGCGCCAGCAGCTTGGGGGGTGTCCGAGAGACCCAGTACTTC | . | TRBV5-1 | . | TRBJ2-5
CASSPDRVGEAFF | TGTGCCAGCAGCCCTGACAGGGTCGGTGAAGCTTTCTTT | TRBD1 | TRBV5-4 | . | TRBJ1-1
CASDTSNEKLFF | TGTGCCAGCGACACGAGTAATGAAAAACTGTTTTTT | . | TRBV5-6 | . | TRBJ1-4
CASSATGRTNEKLFF | TGTGCCAGCAGCGCCACGGGACGAACTAATGAAAAACTGTTTTTT | . | TRBV9 | . | TRBJ1-4
CASSQGVWTVNQPQHF | TGCGCCAGCAGCCAAGGGGTATGGACAGTTAATCAGCCCCAGCATTTT | . | TRBV4-1 | . | TRBJ1-5
CASRQDRDGYEQYF | TGTGCCAGCAGGCAGGACAGGGACGGTTACGAGCAGTACTTC | TRBD1 | TRBV6-1 | . | TRBJ2-7
CASSPAIQTGQGSYLYEQYF | TGTGCCAGCTCACCAGCAATTCAGACAGGGCAGGGGTCCTATCTCTACGAGCAGTACTTC | TRBD1 | TRBV18 | . | TRBJ2-7
CASRTGYGYTF | TGTGCCAGCAGGACAGGCTATGGCTACACCTTC | . | TRBV9 | . | TRBJ1-2
CASSLAFGNYNEQFF | TGTGCCAGCAGCTTAGCTTTCGGGAACTACAATGAGCAGTTCTTC | . | TRBV7-2 | . | TRBJ2-1
CASSPTGNTEAFF | TGTGCCAGCTCCCCGACAGGGAACACTGAAGCTTTCTTT | . | TRBV18 | . | TRBJ1-1
CASSPFPEGGSYEQYF | TGTGCCAGCAGCCCCTTTCCTGAGGGGGGTTCCTACGAGCAGTACTTC | . | TRBV4-2 | once | TRBJ2-7
CACKSRDRGPEQYF | TGTGCCTGCAAAAGCCGGGACAGGGGGCCCGAGCAGTACTTC | TRBD1 | TRBV30 | . | TRBJ2-7
CASSLGVLDGYTF | TGTGCCAGCAGCCTGGGGGTACTTGATGGCTACACCTTC | . | TRBV28 | . | TRBJ1-2
CASSLRRAASYEQYF | TGTGCCAGCAGCTTAAGGCGGGCAGCCTCCTACGAGCAGTACTTC | . | TRBV7-2 | . | TRBJ2-7
CASSLQGAETQYF | TGTGCCAGCAGCTTACAGGGAGCGGAGACCCAGTACTTC | . | TRBV7-3 | . | TRBJ2-5
CASSLGGAPNEQFF | TGCGCCAGCAGCTTGGGTGGGGCCCCCAATGAGCAGTTCTTC | . | TRBV5-1 | . | TRBJ2-1
CASVGGLYNEQFF | TGTGCCAGCGTGGGGGGGTTATACAATGAGCAGTTCTTC | TRBD2 | TRBV28 | few | TRBJ2-1
CASSLGTARLNTIYF | TGTGCCAGCAGCTTAGGGACAGCTCGTCTCAACACCATATATTTT | . | TRBV7-2 | . | TRBJ1-3
CASSQVASGGWSTDEQFF | TGCGCCAGCAGCCAAGTTGCTTCCGGGGGTTGGAGTACCGATGAGCAGTTCTTC | . | TRBV4-3 | . | TRBJ2-1
CASSLPPPLSSGNTIYF | TGTGCCAGCAGCTTACCCCCTCCTCTGAGCTCTGGAAACACCATATATTTT | . | TRBV7-2 | . | TRBJ1-3
CASSPDRNQETQYF | TGTGCCAGCAGCCCGGACAGGAACCAAGAGACCCAGTACTTC | TRBD1 | TRBV7-3 | . | TRBJ2-5
CASSAVSGTDTQYF | TGTGCCAGCAGCGCCGTTAGCGGCACAGATACGCAGTATTTT | . | TRBV5-4 | . | TRBJ2-3
CASSFRGGAGNTIYF | TGTGCCAGCAGCTTCAGGGGTGGTGCTGGAAACACCATATATTTT | . | TRBV7-2 | few | TRBJ1-3
CASSVSGGRLGDTQYF | TGTGCCAGCAGCGTCTCCGGGGGACGGTTGGGAGATACGCAGTATTTT | . | TRBV9 | . | TRBJ2-3
CASSLGGLATDTQYF | TGTGCCAGCAGCTTGGGGGGACTCGCAACAGATACGCAGTATTTT | . | TRBV7-3 | . | TRBJ2-3
CASSSYRGDTEAFF | TGTGCCAGCAGTTCCTACAGGGGGGACACTGAAGCTTTCTTT | TRBD1 | TRBV27 | . | TRBJ1-1
CATRRVGGSSNQPQHF | TGTGCCACCAGAAGAGTGGGGGGCTCTAGCAATCAGCCCCAGCATTTT | . | TRBV15 | . | TRBJ1-5
CASSHQNSPLHF | TGTGCCAGCAGCCATCAAAATTCACCCCTCCACTTT | . | TRBV7-6 | . | TRBJ1-6
CASSLTGSYEQYF | TGTGCCAGCTCACTTACAGGATCCTACGAGCAGTACTTC | . | TRBV18 | . | TRBJ2-7
CASSASRDKVF | TGTGCCAGCAGTGCCTCCCGGGACAAGGTTTTT | . | TRBV28 | few | TRBJ1-5
CASSYSWTYGYTF | TGTGCCAGCAGTTACTCGTGGACCTATGGCTACACCTTC | . | TRBV6-5 | . | TRBJ1-2
CASSYSPGQGSYEQYF | TGTGCCAGCAGTTACTCACCGGGACAGGGCTCCTACGAGCAGTACTTC | TRBD1 | TRBV6-6 | few | TRBJ2-7
CASSLQGGQETQYF | TGCGCCAGCAGCTTACAGGGGGGACAAGAGACCCAGTACTTC | TRBD1 | TRBV5-1 | . | TRBJ2-5
CASSPVSGVSTDTQYF | TGCGCCAGCAGCCCTGTCTCTGGGGTTAGCACAGATACGCAGTATTTT | . | TRBV5-1 | . | TRBJ2-3
CASSLGGSNTGELFF | TGTGCCAGCAGCTTGGGTGGATCTAACACCGGGGAGCTGTTTTTT | . | TRBV5-4 | . | TRBJ2-2
CASSLTGGKYEQYF | TGCGCCAGCAGCTTGACAGGAGGAAAGTACGAGCAGTACTTC | . | TRBV10-1 | . | TRBJ2-7
CASSSRIAGGLLGETQYF | TGTGCCAGCAGTTCCCGGATAGCGGGGGGGCTGTTAGGAGAGACCCAGTACTTC | TRBD2 | TRBV27 | . | TRBJ2-5
CASSSLPRGSQETQYF | TGCGCCAGCAGCTCACTACCCAGGGGATCACAAGAGACCCAGTACTTC | . | TRBV5-1 | . | TRBJ2-5
CASSVGTDTDTQYF | TGTGCCAGCAGTGTCGGGACAGACACAGATACGCAGTATTTT | TRBD1 | TRBV6-4 | . | TRBJ2-3
CASSVPGQPRVPLRF | TGTGCCAGCTCAGTTCCGGGACAGCCTAGGGTTCCCCTCCGCTTT | TRBD1 | TRBV18 | . | TRBJ1-6
CASSNGRFYGYTF | TGTGCCAGCAGTAATGGACGGTTCTATGGCTACACCTTC | . | TRBV6-5 | once | TRBJ1-2
CASKATGGPYEQYF | TGTGCCAGCAAAGCGACAGGCGGCCCCTACGAGCAGTACTTC | . | TRBV6-1 | . | TRBJ2-7
CASSFDFPLYGYTF | TGTGCCAGCAGTTTCGATTTTCCCCTCTATGGCTACACCTTC | . | TRBV7-9 | . | TRBJ1-2
CASSYSPDRGGYGYTF | TGTGCCAGCAGTTACTCGCCGGACAGGGGTGGCTATGGCTACACCTTC | TRBD1 | TRBV6-6 | . | TRBJ1-2
CASSGTGGPSTNEKLFF | TGTGCCAGCAGCGGGACAGGGGGCCCCTCAACTAATGAAAAACTGTTTTTT | TRBD1 | TRBV9 | . | TRBJ1-4
CASSVGPRGGADTQYF | TGTGCCAGCAGCGTCGGGCCCCGGGGGGGGGCAGATACGCAGTATTTT | TRBD2 | TRBV5-6 | . | TRBJ2-3